Presented here are 2 T cell receptor beta chains from one specimen sequenced in a study of cytomegalovirus exposure and HLA in healthy donors. The PCR had 60 Vbeta and 13 Jbeta primers. TCRdb's table, derived via immunoSEQ multiplex PCR, lists solely in-frame clones and lacks some. The sample lists roughly 160,000 clones, about 82% occurring once. Sequencing was done on a sample of PBMCs. These receptors came from a woman younger than 45 in good health and CMV-seropositive.

The chain joins TRBV30 to TRBJ2-7; D is perhaps TRBD2 (5 bases). V was clipped by 5 bases and J by 1 base, with 12 bases between them. Germline V gene lookup returns CDR1 GTSNPN and CDR2 SVGIG (reference sequence). This CDR3 is built from 13 residues. The CDR3 spells CAWGKRESYEQYF. The CDR3 bases are TGTGCCTGGGGCAAGAGGGAATCCTACGAGCAGTACTTC. Full variable domain (rest looked up from reference TRBV30 and TRBJ2-7): SQTIHQWPATLVQPVGSPLSLECTVEGTSNPNLYWYRQAAGRGLQLLFYSVGIGQISSEVPQNLSASRPQDRQFILSSKKLLLSDSGFYLCAWGKRESYEQYFGPGTRLTVT.

The chain combines TRBV15 with TRBJ2-2; D unresolved. This CDR3 contains 16 residues. In germline, CDR1 is LNHNV, CDR2 YYDKDF (reference sequence). Deletions cut 0 bases from V and 5 bases from J, with 13 bases between. The CDR3 here is CATSRDARATTGELFF. The CDR3 coding sequence is TGTGCCACCAGCAGAGACGCAAGAGCGACTACCGGGGAGCTGTTTTTT.